This T cell receptor beta chain originates from a study of prognosis after radiotherapy for stage I lung cancer. Whole-study context: Enrolled patients comprised about 15 with newly diagnosed primary stage I lung tumors and several with oligometastatic NSCLC after surgical resection of the primary tumor. In roughly 13 patients the tumors were adenocarcinoma, and in several they were squamous cell carcinoma.

Findings and limits, study-wide: Patients with and without metastases reportedly differed in TRBV and TRBJ gene usage frequencies. Samples before stereotactic body radiation therapy had more unique TCR clones (median roughly 10,000 versus 7,000).

The authors amplified TCR beta CDR3 from genomic DNA using two-round multiplex PCR. For every TRBV and TRBJ gene, a specific primer was used in first-round PCR. TCRdb re-called the multiplex PCR reads with MiXCR, one entry per CDR3 protein. The table records about 59,000 distinct CDR3 sequences, more than 20% of them present only once. CDR3 length: 13 amino acids. Germline CDR1 SGHTS, CDR2 YDEGEE. V was clipped by 1 base and J by 4 bases, with 9 bases between them. This clonotype has a count of ten or more. The antigen remains unidentified. The chain links TRBV5-8 to TRBJ2-7; weak D call: TRBD1 (5 bases). The sequencing used PBMCs, collected before or after stereotactic body radiation therapy (not recorded which). This receptor was obtained from a donor aged 50 or older with non-small cell lung cancer. The CDR3 sequence: CASSLSGFYEQYF. For the CDR3, the DNA is TGTGCCAGCAGCTTGTCAGGGTTTTACGAGCAGTACTTC.